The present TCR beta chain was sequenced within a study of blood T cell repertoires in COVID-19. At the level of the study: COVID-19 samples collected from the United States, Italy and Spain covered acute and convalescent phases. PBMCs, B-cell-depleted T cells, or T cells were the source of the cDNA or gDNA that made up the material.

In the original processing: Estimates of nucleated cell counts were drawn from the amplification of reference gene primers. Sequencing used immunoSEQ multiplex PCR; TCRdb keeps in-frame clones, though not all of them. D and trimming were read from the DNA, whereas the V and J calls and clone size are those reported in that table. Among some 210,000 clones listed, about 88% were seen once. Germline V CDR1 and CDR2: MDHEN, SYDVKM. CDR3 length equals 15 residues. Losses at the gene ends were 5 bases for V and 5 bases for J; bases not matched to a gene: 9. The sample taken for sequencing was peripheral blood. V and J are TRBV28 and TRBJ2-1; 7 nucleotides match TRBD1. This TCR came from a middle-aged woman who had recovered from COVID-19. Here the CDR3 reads CASSTQGLGNNEQFF. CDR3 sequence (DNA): TGTGCCAGCAGTACACAGGGGCTGGGGAACAATGAGCAGTTCTTC.